Presented here are 29 T cell receptor beta chains from one specimen sequenced in a study of T cells in localized non-small cell lung cancer. TCRdb's table, derived via immunoSEQ multiplex PCR, lists solely in-frame clones and lacks some. Of around 19,000 clones in the sample, 75% to 90% are singletons; the top ten hold 9% to 15%. The input for sequencing was PBMCs, taken before any cancer treatment. The receptors originated from a man aged 40 to 70 with stage II squamous cell lung carcinoma.

V and J are TRBV5-6 and TRBJ2-2, with 8 nucleotides matching TRBD1. CDR1 and CDR2 (germline): SGHDT, YYEEEE. V was pared by 5 bases and J by 1 base, with 10 bases of the junction left unmatched. There are 17 residues in the CDR3. CDR3 sequence reads: CASRARGQDGNTGELFF. The DNA of the CDR3 is TGTGCCAGCAGGGCTCGGGGACAGGACGGGAACACCGGGGAGCTGTTTTTT.

The chain combines TRBV2 with TRBJ2-4, with D uncertain. The CDR3 has 14 residues. V was clipped by 6 bases and J by 3 bases, with 12 bases between them. Germline CDR1 is SNHLY and CDR2 is FYNNEI. The CDR3 DNA follows: TGTGCCAGCAGCGCGTGGGTAGACAAAAACATTCAGTACTTC. Protein: CASSAWVDKNIQYF.

The CDR3 DNA reads as TGTGCCAGCTCACCATGGGTAGCTAACACCGGGGAGCTGTTTTTT. Encoded protein: CASSPWVANTGELFF. The chain links TRBV18 to TRBJ2-2, with D hard to call. The CDR3 is made up of 15 amino acids. Germline-derived CDR1 and CDR2 are KGHSH and LQKENI. V lost 2 bases to trimming and J lost 2 bases, with 9 bases between them.

The CDR3 nucleotides are TGTGCCAGCAGCGTAGCAACAGATACGCAGTATTTT. Translating gives CASSVATDTQYF. The chain joins TRBV9 to TRBJ2-3; unclear D gene. Germline values: CDR1 SGDLS, CDR2 YYNGEE. V lost 0 bases, J lost 3 bases, and 2 bases lay in between. The CDR3 contains 12 residues. The whole variable domain, filled in from reference TRBV9 and TRBJ2-3, reads DSGVTQTPKHLITATGQRVTLRCSPRSGDLSVYWYQQSLDQGLQFLIQYYNGEERAKGNILERFSAQQFPDLHSELNLSSLELGDSALYFCASSVATDTQYFGPGTRLTVL.

This chain uses TRBV7-2 with TRBJ1-5; tentatively, D is TRBD1 (6 bases). Germline V gene sequence: CDR1 SGHTA, CDR2 FQGNSA. This CDR3 is built from 16 residues. Trimming cost V 4 bases and J 4 bases, with 17 bases left between them. The CDR3 here is CASSSRGGQLNQPQHF. The CDR3 nucleotides are TGTGCCAGCAGCTCGCGAGGCGGACAGCTAAATCAGCCCCAGCATTTT. Combining the CDR3 with reference TRBV7-2 and TRBJ1-5 gives the whole variable domain GAGVSQSPSNKVTEKGKDVELRCDPISGHTALYWYRQSLGQGLEFLIYFQGNSAPDKSGLPSDRFSAERTGGSVSTLTIQRTQQEDSAVYLCASSSRGGQLNQPQHFGDGTRLSIL.

As to this clone: The junction differs from germline at one of its ends, possibly a read error. This chain joins TRBV20-1 and TRBJ2-7; no firm D call. Germline CDR1 and CDR2: DFQATT and SNEGSKA (reference sequence). The CDR3 contains 11 residues. CDR3 DNA: TGCAGTGCTAGACCAGACACCGTCCCTATCTTC. The encoded protein is CSARPDTVPIF.

This chain connects TRBV28 to TRBJ2-1, with 10 bases matching TRBD1. V lost 4 bases, J lost 6 bases, and 3 bases stayed unmatched. Germline lookup yields CDR1 MDHEN and CDR2 SYDVKM. The CDR3 is 14 amino acids. CDR3 in amino acids: CASSSGQGGNEQFF. CDR3 in DNA: TGTGCCAGCAGTTCCGGACAGGGGGGCAATGAGCAGTTCTTC.

The chain has TRBV19 and TRBJ1-1; 10 bases are a match to TRBD1. Germline assignment: CDR1 LNHDA and CDR2 SQIVND (reference sequence). This CDR3 is 15 amino acids long. The V segment lost 3 bases and the J segment 5 bases; nucleotides outside the gene matches: 6. CDR3 in amino acids: CASSILRTGGTEAFF. CDR3 sequence (DNA): TGTGCCAGTAGTATCCTTCGGACAGGGGGGACTGAAGCTTTCTTT.

This rearrangement joins TRBV5-1 to TRBJ1-2, with D possibly matching TRBD1 (5 bases). The CDR3 contains 15 residues. Trimming cost V 0 bases and J 2 bases, with 11 bases left between them. Germline V CDR1 and CDR2: SGHRS, YFSETQ. CDR3 sequence (DNA): TGCGCCAGCAGCTTGGCCACCGGGACGAACTATGGCTACACCTTC. This codes for CASSLATGTNYGYTF.

This chain links TRBV7-7 with TRBJ2-3; TRBD2 is a possible D gene (6 bases). Per germline, CDR1 SSHAT and CDR2 FNYEAQ (reference sequence). V shed 2 bases and J shed 3 bases, with 9 bases lying between them. The CDR3 totals 14 residues. CDR3 in amino acids: CASSLTGVTDTQYF. In DNA, the CDR3 is TGTGCCAGCAGCTTAACGGGAGTAACAGATACGCAGTATTTT.

The V call is TRBV27, the J call TRBJ2-5, with no clear D. V lost 2 bases and J 5 bases, leaving 9 bases between the germline ends. The germline V gene has CDR1 MNHEY and CDR2 SMNVEV (reference sequence). The CDR3 has 13 amino acids. The CDR3 DNA reads TGTGCCAGCAGTTTAATAGCACGGGAGACCCAGTACTTC. It encodes CASSLIARETQYF.

The table lists this clone with a few counts. The chain employs TRBV7-9 and TRBJ1-4, with D tentatively TRBD1 (5 bases). The germline V gene has CDR1 SEHNR and CDR2 FQNEAQ (reference sequence). The CDR3 has 15 amino acids. Deletions cut 6 bases from V and 5 bases from J, with 16 bases between. The CDR3 protein is CASRAEGFENEKLFF. The CDR3, as DNA: TGTGCCAGCAGGGCGGAGGGGTTCGAGAATGAAAAACTGTTTTTT.

J is TRBJ1-2 and V is TRBV4-2, with D maybe TRBD1 (5 bases). Germline V gene sequence: CDR1 LGHNA, CDR2 YNFKEQ. Trimming left V 6 bases short and J 10 bases short, with 15 bases between. This CDR3 is built from 12 residues. Here the CDR3 DNA reads TGTGCCAGCAGTCAGCCCGGGACGCACTACACCTTC. This encodes CASSQPGTHYTF.

This rearrangement joins TRBV11-1 to TRBJ1-3, with D perhaps matching TRBD1 (6 bases). Trimming took off 5 bases at V and 2 bases at J, with 13 bases between the two ends. The CDR3 sequence is 15 residues long. The germline V gene has CDR1 SGHAT and CDR2 FQDESV (reference sequence). CDR3 DNA sequence: TGTGCCAGCAGCAAGGACAGAACCACTGGAAACACCATATATTTT. Protein: CASSKDRTTGNTIYF. The full variable domain, in which reference TRBV11-1 and TRBJ1-3 provide the parts outside the CDR3, is EAEVAQSPRYKITEKSQAVAFWCDPISGHATLYWYRQILGQGPELLVQFQDESVVDDSQLPKDRFSAERLKGVDSTLKIQPAELGDSAMYLCASSKDRTTGNTIYFGEGSWLTVV.

The chain joins TRBV9 to TRBJ1-1, with D possibly being TRBD1 (5 bases). Germline CDR1 is SGDLS and CDR2 is YYNGEE. CDR3 size: 14 residues. Trimming took 0 bases from V and 3 from J, leaving 9 bases between them. The CDR3 loop reads CASSVVMGDTEAFF. Here the CDR3 DNA reads TGTGCCAGCAGCGTAGTGATGGGGGACACTGAAGCTTTCTTT.

DNA for the CDR3: TGCAGCGTTGACCGTGCAGGGGGGTTCCAGACCCAGTACTTC. Its protein product is CSVDRAGGFQTQYF. The J gene is TRBJ2-5, the V gene TRBV29-1, with a weak D call TRBD1 (7 bases). Trimming left V 3 bases short and J 6 bases short, with 17 bases between. CDR3 length: 14 amino acids. Germline-derived CDR1 and CDR2 are SQVTM and ANQGSEA.

The chain combines TRBV10-3 with TRBJ2-5; 15 bases line up with TRBD2. The J segment lost 5 bases and the V segment lost 3 bases, leaving 1 base of the junction unmatched. This CDR3 region has 15 residues. In germline, CDR1 is ENHRY, CDR2 SYGVKD. Here the CDR3 reads CAISEGTSGGETQYF. For the CDR3, the DNA is TGTGCCATCAGTGAAGGGACTAGCGGGGGGGAGACCCAGTACTTC.

The V and J genes are TRBV9 and TRBJ2-2; D gene ambiguous. The germline CDR1 and CDR2 sequences are SGDLS and YYNGEE. Trimming took off 2 bases at V and 0 bases at J, with 11 bases between the two ends. The length of the CDR3 is 16 residues. The CDR3 bases are TGTGCCAGCAGCGTCACAGCCAGCGCGAACACCGGGGAGCTGTTTTTT. Residues: CASSVTASANTGELFF.

The chain couples TRBV9 to TRBJ1-1; D remains unclear. V was cut by 2 bases and J by 3 bases, with 8 bases left in between. CDR1 is SGDLS and CDR2 is YYNGEE in the germline V gene. The CDR3 runs 13 residues. CDR3 nucleotides: TGTGCCAGCAGCGTCCTACAAGACACTGAAGCTTTCTTT. It specifies CASSVLQDTEAFF. Full variable domain (remainder filled in from reference TRBV9 and TRBJ1-1): DSGVTQTPKHLITATGQRVTLRCSPRSGDLSVYWYQQSLDQGLQFLIQYYNGEERAKGNILERFSAQQFPDLHSELNLSSLELGDSALYFCASSVLQDTEAFFGQGTRLTVV.

The rearrangement uses TRBV6-5 and TRBJ1-2, with a possible D match to TRBD1 (6 bases). V lost 8 bases, J lost 4 bases, and 11 bases lay in between. The CDR3 consists of 12 residues. CDR1 is MNHEY, CDR2 SVGAGI, per germline. The CDR3: CASGDTGYGYTF. Here the CDR3 DNA reads TGTGCCAGCGGGGACACTGGCTATGGCTACACCTTC.

The chain combines TRBV19 with TRBJ1-3, with D perhaps matching TRBD1 (5 bases). V was cut by 4 bases and J by 8 bases, with 12 bases left in between. CDR1 and CDR2 (germline): LNHDA, SQIVND (reference sequence). There are 13 residues in the CDR3. The CDR3 reads CASSSQGGDTIYF. CDR3 sequence (DNA): TGTGCCAGTAGTAGCCAGGGAGGAGACACCATATATTTT.

The chain uses TRBV19 and TRBJ1-2; TRBD1 matches 10 bases. The CDR3 runs to 14 residues. V was clipped by 5 bases and J by 7 bases; unmatched bases: 7. Germline CDR1 LNHDA, CDR2 SQIVND (reference sequence). CDR3 DNA sequence: TGTGCCAGTAGTCCTCGGGACAGGGGCTCTGGCTACACCTTC. Translation gives CASSPRDRGSGYTF.

The CDR3 protein is CASARGLGGSAEAFF. The CDR3 DNA sequence: TGCGCCAGCGCCCGAGGGTTGGGGGGGTCGGCTGAAGCTTTCTTT. The chain is built from TRBV5-1 and TRBJ1-1, with D perhaps matching TRBD1 (5 bases). Germline assignment: CDR1 SGHRS and CDR2 YFSETQ. Between the trimmed V and J ends, which lost 7 bases and 6 bases, there was a span of 22 bases. The CDR3 sequence is 15 residues long.

CDR3 nucleotide sequence: TGTGCCAGCAGCTTAACTGGGGGCGCGATAGAGACCCAGTACTTC. Its protein product is CASSLTGGAIETQYF. The chain joins TRBV7-2 to TRBJ2-5; TRBD1 might be the D (6 bases). The V and J ends lost 2 bases and 4 bases respectively, with 14 bases between them. CDR1 is SGHTA, CDR2 FQGNSA, per germline. This CDR3 region has 15 residues.

V gene TRBV19 combines with J gene TRBJ2-3; D remains ambiguous. This CDR3 comprises 16 residues. Trimming left V 0 bases short and J 4 bases short, with 14 bases between. The germline V gene has CDR1 LNHDA and CDR2 SQIVND (reference sequence). This CDR3 is CASSIDGDFGADTQYF. CDR3 DNA sequence: TGTGCCAGTAGTATAGATGGGGATTTCGGCGCAGATACGCAGTATTTT.

This chain joins TRBV7-9 and TRBJ1-5, with 8 bases lining up with TRBD1. Germline assignment: CDR1 SEHNR and CDR2 FQNEAQ (reference sequence). After removal of 4 bases from V and 9 bases from J, the junction contained 14 bases not matched to a gene. CDR3 length: 16 amino acids. The CDR3 spells CASSSGQGTAKMPQHF. The DNA of the CDR3 is TGTGCCAGCAGCTCCGGACAGGGCACAGCTAAGATGCCCCAGCATTTT.

This clone showed up just a few times. The chain has TRBV2 and TRBJ1-6; D may be TRBD1 (5 bases). V lost 4 bases to trimming and J lost 9 bases, with 10 bases between them. Germline V gives CDR1 SNHLY, CDR2 FYNNEI. This CDR3 is 13 amino acids long. The CDR3 region has the DNA TGTGCCAGCAGTGGGGGGGGAAGTTCACCCCTCCACTTT. Translated: CASSGGGSSPLHF.

This chain connects TRBV6-5 to TRBJ1-5; 7 bases map to TRBD1. Germline V lookup: CDR1 MNHEY, CDR2 SVGAGI. Losses at the gene ends were 0 bases for V and 7 bases for J; bases not matched to a gene: 3. The CDR3 contains 14 residues. CDR3 nucleotide sequence: TGTGCCAGCAGTTACTCAGGGGGCAGGCAGCCCCAGCATTTT. Translated: CASSYSGGRQPQHF.

This chain links TRBV9 with TRBJ2-1, with TRBD2 matching over 10 bases. Germline V gene sequence: CDR1 SGDLS, CDR2 YYNGEE. J was trimmed by 9 bases and V by 4 bases; bases with no gene match: 13. This CDR3 contains 16 residues. This chain's CDR3 is CASSSGPAGGLSEQFF. CDR3 DNA: TGTGCCAGCAGCTCCGGTCCAGCGGGGGGGCTTAGTGAGCAGTTCTTC.